This TCR beta chain came from a study of graft-versus-host responses after intestinal transplantation. The method was immunoSEQ multiplex PCR; TCRdb's version includes in-frame clones alone and lacks a portion of them. The sample gives about 19,000 clones, about 80% of which show up once; about 1.9% is in the top ten. Germline V gene sequence: CDR1 MNHNY, CDR2 SVGAGI (reference sequence). Trimming took 6 bases from V and 2 from J, leaving 15 bases between them. The CDR3 totals 15 residues. The sample in question was PBMCs, obtained 14 days after transplant. V and J are TRBV6-6 and TRBJ2-3; perhaps TRBD1 as D (6 bases). The TCR originated in a human patient who received an intestinal transplant, so some T cells may come from the graft donor. CDR3 DNA: TGTGCCAGCAGACAGGGCCTCTCACTCACAGATACGCAGTATTTT. It encodes CASRQGLSLTDTQYF.